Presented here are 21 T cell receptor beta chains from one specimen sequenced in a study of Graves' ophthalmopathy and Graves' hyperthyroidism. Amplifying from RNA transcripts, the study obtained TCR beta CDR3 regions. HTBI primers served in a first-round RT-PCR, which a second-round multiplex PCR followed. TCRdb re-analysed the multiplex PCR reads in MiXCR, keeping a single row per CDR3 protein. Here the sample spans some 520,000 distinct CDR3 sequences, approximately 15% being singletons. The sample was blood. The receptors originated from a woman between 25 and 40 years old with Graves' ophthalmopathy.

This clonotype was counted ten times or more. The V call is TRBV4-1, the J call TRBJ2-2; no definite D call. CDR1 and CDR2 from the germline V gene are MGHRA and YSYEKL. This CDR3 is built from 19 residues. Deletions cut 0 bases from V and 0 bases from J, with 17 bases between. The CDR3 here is CASSQDGAGFSANTGELFF. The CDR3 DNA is TGCGCCAGCAGCCAAGATGGTGCAGGCTTCTCGGCGAACACCGGGGAGCTGTTTTTT.

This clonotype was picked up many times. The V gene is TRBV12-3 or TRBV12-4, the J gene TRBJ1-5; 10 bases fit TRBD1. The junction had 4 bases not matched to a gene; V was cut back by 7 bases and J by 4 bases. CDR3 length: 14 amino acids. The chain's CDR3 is CASTWTGGNQPQHF. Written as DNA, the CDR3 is TGTGCCAGCACCTGGACAGGGGGGAATCAGCCCCAGCATTTT.

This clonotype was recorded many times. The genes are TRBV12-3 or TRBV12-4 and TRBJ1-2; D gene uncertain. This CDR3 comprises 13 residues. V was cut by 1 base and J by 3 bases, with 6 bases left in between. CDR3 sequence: CASSLDGYYGYTF. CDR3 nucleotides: TGTGCCAGCAGTTTAGATGGTTACTATGGCTACACCTTC.

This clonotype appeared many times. The CDR3 coding sequence is TGCGCCAGCAGCTTTGCGGGGTTCGAGCAGTACTTC. It specifies CASSFAGFEQYF. The chain recombines TRBV5-1 with TRBJ2-7; the D gene is possibly TRBD2 (6 bases). Trimming removed 2 bases at V and 6 bases at J, with 9 bases between. The CDR3 is 12 amino acids. Per the germline V gene, CDR1 is SGHRS and CDR2 is YFSETQ.

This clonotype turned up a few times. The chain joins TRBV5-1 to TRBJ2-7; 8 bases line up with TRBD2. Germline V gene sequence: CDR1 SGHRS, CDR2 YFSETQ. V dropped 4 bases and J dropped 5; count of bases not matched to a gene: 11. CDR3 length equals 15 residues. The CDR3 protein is CASSRSQREFDEQYF. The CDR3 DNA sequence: TGCGCCAGCAGCCGCTCCCAGCGGGAGTTTGACGAGCAGTACTTC.

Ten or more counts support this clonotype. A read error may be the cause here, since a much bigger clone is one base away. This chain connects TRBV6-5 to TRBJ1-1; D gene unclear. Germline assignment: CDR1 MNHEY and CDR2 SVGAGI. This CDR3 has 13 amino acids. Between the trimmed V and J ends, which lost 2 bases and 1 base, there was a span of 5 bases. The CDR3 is CASSYGKNTEAFF. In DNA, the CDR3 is TGTGCCAGCAGTTACGGGAAGAACACTGAAGCTTTCTTT.

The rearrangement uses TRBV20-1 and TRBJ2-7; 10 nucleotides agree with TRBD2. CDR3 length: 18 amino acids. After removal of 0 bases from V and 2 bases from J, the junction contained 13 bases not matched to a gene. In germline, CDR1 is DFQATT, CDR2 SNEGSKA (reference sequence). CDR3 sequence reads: CSARDKASGSPPAYEQYF. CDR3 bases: TGCAGTGCTAGAGATAAGGCTAGCGGGAGTCCCCCAGCCTACGAGCAGTACTTC.

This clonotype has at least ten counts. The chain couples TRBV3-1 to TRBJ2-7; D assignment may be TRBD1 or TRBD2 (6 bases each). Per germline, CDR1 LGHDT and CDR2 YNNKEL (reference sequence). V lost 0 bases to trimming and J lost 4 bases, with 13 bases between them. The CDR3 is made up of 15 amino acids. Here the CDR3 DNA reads TGTGCCAGCAGCCAAGACGGGGGCGCATTTTACGAGCAGTACTTC. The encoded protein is CASSQDGGAFYEQYF.

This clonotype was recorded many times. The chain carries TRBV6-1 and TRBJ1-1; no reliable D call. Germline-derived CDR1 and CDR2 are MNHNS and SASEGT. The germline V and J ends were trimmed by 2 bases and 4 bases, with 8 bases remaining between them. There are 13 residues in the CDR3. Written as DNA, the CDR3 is TGTGCCAGCAGTGAACGAGCGCGCACTGAAGCTTTCTTT. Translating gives CASSERARTEAFF.

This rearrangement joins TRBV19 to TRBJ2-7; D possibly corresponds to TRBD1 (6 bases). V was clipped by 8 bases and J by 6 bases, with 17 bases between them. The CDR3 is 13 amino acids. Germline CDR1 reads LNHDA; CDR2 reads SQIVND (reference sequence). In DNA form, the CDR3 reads TGTGCCAGTCAATCCGAGGGGGTATTCGAGCAGTACTTC. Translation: CASQSEGVFEQYF.

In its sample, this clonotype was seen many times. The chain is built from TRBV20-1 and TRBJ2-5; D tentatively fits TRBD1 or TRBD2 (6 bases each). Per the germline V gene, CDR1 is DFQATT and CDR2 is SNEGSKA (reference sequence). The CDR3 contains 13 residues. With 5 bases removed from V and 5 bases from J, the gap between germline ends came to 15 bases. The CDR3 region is CSAASGAGETQYF. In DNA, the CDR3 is TGCAGTGCTGCCTCGGGGGCGGGGGAGACCCAGTACTTC.

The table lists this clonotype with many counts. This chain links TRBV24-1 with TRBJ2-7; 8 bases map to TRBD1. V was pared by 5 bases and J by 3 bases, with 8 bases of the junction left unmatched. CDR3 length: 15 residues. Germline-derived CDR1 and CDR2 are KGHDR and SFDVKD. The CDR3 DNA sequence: TGTGCCACCAGTGCTAATACAGGGGGAGACTACGAGCAGTACTTC. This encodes CATSANTGGDYEQYF.

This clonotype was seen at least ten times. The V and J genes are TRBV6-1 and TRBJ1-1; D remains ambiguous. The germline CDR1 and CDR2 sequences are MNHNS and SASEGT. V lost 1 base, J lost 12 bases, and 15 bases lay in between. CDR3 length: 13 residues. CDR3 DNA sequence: TGTGCCAGCAGTGAAGTGGGGAGGTGGGGAACTTTCTTT. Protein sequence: CASSEVGRWGTFF.

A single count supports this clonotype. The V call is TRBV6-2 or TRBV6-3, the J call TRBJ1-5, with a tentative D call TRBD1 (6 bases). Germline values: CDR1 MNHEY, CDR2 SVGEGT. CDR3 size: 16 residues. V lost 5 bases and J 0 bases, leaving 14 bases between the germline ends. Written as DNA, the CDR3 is TGTGCCAGCAGTCACCGGGACACCTATAGCAATCAGCCCCAGCATTTT. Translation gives CASSHRDTYSNQPQHF.

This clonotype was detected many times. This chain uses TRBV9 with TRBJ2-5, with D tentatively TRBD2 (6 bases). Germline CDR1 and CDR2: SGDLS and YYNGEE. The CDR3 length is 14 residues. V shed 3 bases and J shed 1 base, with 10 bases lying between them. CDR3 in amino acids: CASSAPTSQETQYF. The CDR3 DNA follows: TGTGCCAGCAGCGCCCCGACTAGCCAAGAGACCCAGTACTTC.

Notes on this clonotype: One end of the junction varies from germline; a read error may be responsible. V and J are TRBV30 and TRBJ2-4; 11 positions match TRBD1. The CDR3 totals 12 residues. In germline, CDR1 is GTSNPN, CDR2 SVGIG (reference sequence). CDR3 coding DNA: TGTGCCTTTGGGACAGGGGGAAACATTAAGTACTTC. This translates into CAFGTGGNIKYF.

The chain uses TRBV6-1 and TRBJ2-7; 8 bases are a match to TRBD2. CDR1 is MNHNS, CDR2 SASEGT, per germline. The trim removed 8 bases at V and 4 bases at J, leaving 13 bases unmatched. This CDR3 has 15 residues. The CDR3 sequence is CASGGEAGGRYEQYF. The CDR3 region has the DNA TGTGCCAGCGGGGGAGAGGCGGGAGGACGATACGAGCAGTACTTC.

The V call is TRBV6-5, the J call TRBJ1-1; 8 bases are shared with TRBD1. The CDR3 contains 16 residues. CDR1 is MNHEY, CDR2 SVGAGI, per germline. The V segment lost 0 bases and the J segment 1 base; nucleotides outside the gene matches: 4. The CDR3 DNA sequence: TGTGCCAGCAGTTACTCGACAGGGGCCCCGAACACTGAAGCTTTCTTT. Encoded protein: CASSYSTGAPNTEAFF.

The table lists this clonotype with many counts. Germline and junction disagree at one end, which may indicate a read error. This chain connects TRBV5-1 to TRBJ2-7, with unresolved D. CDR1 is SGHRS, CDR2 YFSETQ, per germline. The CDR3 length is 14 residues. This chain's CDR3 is CASSLDGSSYEQYF. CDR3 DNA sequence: TGTGCCAGCAGTTTGGACGGTAGCTCCTACGAGCAGTACTTC. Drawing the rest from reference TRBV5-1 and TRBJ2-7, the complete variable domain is KAGVTQTPRYLIKTRGQQVTLSCSPISGHRSVSWYQQTPGQGLQFLFEYFSETQRNKGNFPGRFSGRQFSNSRSEMNVSTLELGDSALYLCASSLDGSSYEQYFGPGTRLTVT.

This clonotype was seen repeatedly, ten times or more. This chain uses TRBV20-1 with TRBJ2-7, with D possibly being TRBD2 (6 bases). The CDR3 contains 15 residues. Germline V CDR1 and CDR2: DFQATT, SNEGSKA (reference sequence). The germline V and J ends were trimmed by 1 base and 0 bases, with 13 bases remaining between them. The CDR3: CSARGPIADSYEQYF. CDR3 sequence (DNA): TGCAGTGCTAGAGGTCCCATAGCGGACTCCTACGAGCAGTACTTC.

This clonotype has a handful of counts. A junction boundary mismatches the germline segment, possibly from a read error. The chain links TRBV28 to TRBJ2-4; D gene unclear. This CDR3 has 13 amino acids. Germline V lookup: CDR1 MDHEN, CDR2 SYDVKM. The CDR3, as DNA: TGTGCCAGCAGTTTGTGGACGAGCCACATTAAGTACTTC. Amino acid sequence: CASSLWTSHIKYF.